Below, 7 T cell receptor beta chains from the same sample are listed, as sequenced in a study of regulatory T cells in long-lasting Graves disease. Construction of TCR beta libraries relied on iRepertoire HTBI primers and on Arm-PCR targeting CDR3 regions. TCRdb fed the multiplex PCR reads into MiXCR, producing one record per CDR3 protein. Here the sample spans approximately 300,000 distinct CDR3 sequences, 18% being singletons. Specified time point: newly diagnosed GD, antithyroid drugs for less than 3 months. PBMCs were the source of the RNA used for TCR sequencing. The specimen was peripheral blood mononuclear cells (PBMCs), collected at new diagnosis, from a patient treated with antithyroid drugs. Receptor source: a female donor with Graves disease.

This clonotype was seen at least ten times. The V gene is TRBV24-1, the J gene TRBJ2-1; D not certain. CDR3 length: 17 amino acids. V shed 5 bases and J shed 0 bases, with 16 bases lying between them. Germline values: CDR1 KGHDR, CDR2 SFDVKD. The CDR3, as DNA: TGTGCCACCAGTGCCTTGGGTTCGTTGAACTCCTACAATGAGCAGTTCTTC. Protein sequence: CATSALGSLNSYNEQFF.

As concerns this clonotype: A read error may be the cause here, since a much bigger clone is one base away. The V gene is TRBV2, the J gene TRBJ1-1; no clear D. Germline lookup yields CDR1 SNHLY and CDR2 FYNNEI. Trimming shortened V by 8 bases and J by 7 bases, and 14 bases separated the two germline ends. This CDR3 comprises 12 residues. The CDR3 DNA reads TGTGCCAGCGCCGAAGAGGCCAATGAAGCTTTCTTT. Translating gives CASAEEANEAFF. Full variable domain (missing parts from reference TRBV2 and TRBJ1-1): EPEVTQTPSHQVTQMGQEVILRCVPISNHLYFYWYRQILGQKVEFLVSFYNNEISEKSEIFDDQFSVERPDGSNFTLKIRSTKLEDSAMYFCASAEEANEAFFGQGTRLTVV.

As regards this clonotype: A far larger clone is one nucleotide away, so this likely arose from a read error. The chain links TRBV6-2 or TRBV6-3 to TRBJ2-5; TRBD2 aligns across 13 bases. J was trimmed by 4 bases and V by 4 bases; bases with no gene match: 12. CDR3 size: 18 residues. Germline CDR1 and CDR2: MNHEY and SVGEGT. The CDR3 here is CASSSPLRLAGGGETQYF. In DNA form, the CDR3 reads TGTGCCAGCAGTTCCCCCTTAAGACTAGCGGGAGGTGGAGAGACCCAGTACTTC.

In its sample, this clonotype was seen many times. The chain carries TRBV2 and TRBJ2-2; 9 bases map to TRBD1. Trimming removed 1 base from V and 7 bases from J; junction bases left unmatched: 4. The germline gives CDR1 SNHLY, CDR2 FYNNEI. This CDR3 contains 15 residues. CDR3 protein: CASSEGDRVGGELFF. The DNA for the CDR3 is TGTGCCAGCAGTGAAGGGGACAGGGTAGGCGGGGAGCTGTTTTTT.

A word on this clonotype: It differs at one base from a far larger clone, so likely a read error. This chain uses TRBV27 with TRBJ1-1; no reliable D call. Germline V gives CDR1 MNHEY, CDR2 SMNVEV (reference sequence). The CDR3 has 14 amino acids. In DNA, the CDR3 is TGTGTCAGCAGTTTGGCCTACTTGAACACTGAAGCTTTCTTT. It specifies CVSSLAYLNTEAFF.

As regards this clonotype: Given the absence of the conserved phenylalanine or tryptophan at the CDR3 end, a read error is likely. The V and J genes are TRBV27 and TRBJ2-7; 13 bases align to TRBD2. CDR1 is MNHEY and CDR2 is SMNVEV in the germline V gene (reference sequence). With V trimmed by 6 bases and J by 1 base, 3 bases remained unmatched. This CDR3 comprises 15 residues. This CDR3 is CASRKGLAGSYEQYL. The CDR3, as DNA: TGTGCCAGCAGAAAGGGACTAGCGGGATCCTACGAGCAGTACCTC.

This clonotype was counted ten times or more. The chain combines TRBV11-2 with TRBJ2-1; D perhaps matches TRBD2 (6 bases). Germline lookup yields CDR1 SGHAT and CDR2 FQNNGV. The CDR3 length is 16 residues. Trimming shortened V by 3 bases and J by 6 bases, and 18 bases separated the two germline ends. The CDR3 loop reads CASSFRREWIPNEQFF. CDR3 DNA: TGTGCCAGCAGCTTCAGACGGGAGTGGATTCCCAATGAGCAGTTCTTC.